This T cell receptor (beta chain) derives from a study of T cell changes during pregnancy in multiple sclerosis. Profiled with immunoSEQ multiplex PCR; TCRdb holds only in-frame clones, not every one. The table records about 59,000 clones, 90% to 95% of them present only once. The CDR3 spans 14 residues. The V gene's germline CDR1 is SNHLY and CDR2 FYNNEI. Trimming removed 8 bases from V and 2 bases from J, with 14 bases in between. The J gene is TRBJ2-3, the V gene TRBV2; D perhaps matches TRBD2 (5 bases). The sequence was obtained from a female donor in good health, enrolled as a control in a pregnancy study. The input for sequencing was peripheral blood, taken in the third trimester of pregnancy. CDR3 loop: CASLGAASTDTQYF. CDR3 sequence (DNA): TGTGCCAGCCTGGGAGCGGCTTCCACAGATACGCAGTATTTT.